This T cell receptor beta chain was sequenced for a study of blood T cells in healthy people across ages. Regarding the study as a whole: Older age coincided with a roughly linear decline in TCR beta diversity per million T cells. Whereas aged donors had fewer naive CD4+ cells, long-lived donors had more of them and higher diversity. The percentage of naive T cells correlated strongly with TCR beta diversity.

Trimming shortened V by 4 bases and J by 1 base, and 15 bases separated the two germline ends. Germline V gives CDR1 SGHRS, CDR2 YFSETQ. This CDR3 region has 15 residues. Remarks on this clonotype: What it recognizes is unknown. The missing conserved phenylalanine or tryptophan at the end of this CDR3 makes a read error likely.

With a J-beta primer mix and a sample-barcoded 5' primer, a second PCR ran roughly 6 to 11 cycles. Each CDR3 protein is one row after TCRdb ran MiXCR on the 5' RACE reads. The data hold some 1.5 million distinct CDR3 sequences, with 28% observed a single time. Input material: blood. This TCR was recovered from a woman in her 30s in good health. This chain links TRBV5-1 with TRBJ2-7; no clear D. CDR3 in amino acids: CASSPPTGRSYEQYS. DNA for the CDR3: TGCGCCAGCAGCCCCCCAACCGGGCGATCCTACGAGCAGTACTCC.